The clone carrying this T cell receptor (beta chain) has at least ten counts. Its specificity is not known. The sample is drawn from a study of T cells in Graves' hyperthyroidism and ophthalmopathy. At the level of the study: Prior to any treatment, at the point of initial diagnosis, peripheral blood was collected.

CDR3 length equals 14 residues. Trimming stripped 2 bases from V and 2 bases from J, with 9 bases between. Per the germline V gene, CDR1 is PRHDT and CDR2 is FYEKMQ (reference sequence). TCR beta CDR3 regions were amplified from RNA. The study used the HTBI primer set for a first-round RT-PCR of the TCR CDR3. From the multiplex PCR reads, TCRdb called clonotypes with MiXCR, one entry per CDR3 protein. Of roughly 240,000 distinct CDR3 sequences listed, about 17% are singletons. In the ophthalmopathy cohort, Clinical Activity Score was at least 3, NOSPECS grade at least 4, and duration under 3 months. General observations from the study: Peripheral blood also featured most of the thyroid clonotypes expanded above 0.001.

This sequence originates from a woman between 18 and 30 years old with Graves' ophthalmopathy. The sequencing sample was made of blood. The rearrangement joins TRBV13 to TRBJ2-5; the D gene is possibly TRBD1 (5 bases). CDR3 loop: CASSLQGLQETQYF. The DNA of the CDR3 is TGTGCCAGCAGCTTACAGGGTCTTCAAGAGACCCAGTACTTC.